These 5 T cell receptor beta chains originate from one sample sequenced in a study of T cells in Graves' hyperthyroidism and ophthalmopathy. RNA transcripts yielded amplified TCR beta CDR3 regions. In the first-round RT-PCR of the TCR CDR3, the HTBI primer set was used. From the multiplex PCR reads, TCRdb called clonotypes with MiXCR, one entry per CDR3 protein. Found here are hundreds of thousands of distinct CDR3 sequences, around a sixth of them singletons; the top ten hold 16%. The sequenced sample was blood. Every receptor here comes from a woman between 45 and 65 years old with Graves' hyperthyroidism that later progressed to Graves' ophthalmopathy.

In its sample, this clonotype was seen once. This sequence joins TRBV5-5 and TRBJ1-1; 9 nucleotides match TRBD1. CDR1 is SGHKS and CDR2 is YYEKEE in the germline V gene (reference sequence). V was clipped by 4 bases and J by 7 bases; unmatched bases: 14. The CDR3 runs 16 residues. For the CDR3, the DNA is TGTGCCAGCAGCCCCTACAGGGGGCGAGACTCCATTGAAGCTTTCTTT. Translated: CASSPYRGRDSIEAFF. The complete variable domain, with remaining parts taken from reference TRBV5-5 and TRBJ1-1, reads DAGVTQSPTHLIKTRGQQVTLRCSPISGHKSVSWYQQVLGQGPQFIFQYYEKEERGRGNFPDRFSARQFPNYSSELNVNALLLGDSALYLCASSPYRGRDSIEAFFGQGTRLTVV.

This clonotype occurred many times. The chain is built from TRBV3-1 and TRBJ2-1; TRBD2 matches at 9 bases. The CDR3 totals 12 residues. CDR1 is LGHDT and CDR2 is YNNKEL in the germline V gene (reference sequence). V shed 4 bases and J 10 bases; nucleotides not matched to a gene: 2. The CDR3 is CASSRSGGEQFF. The CDR3, as DNA: TGTGCCAGCAGCCGAAGCGGGGGGGAGCAGTTCTTC.

This clonotype was seen repeatedly, ten times or more. The genes are TRBV20-1 and TRBJ2-1, with 7 bases that match TRBD1. Looked up from germline, CDR1 is DFQATT and CDR2 is SNEGSKA (reference sequence). The CDR3 sequence is 12 residues long. Germline trimming cut 5 bases from V and 8 bases from J; bases unmatched to any gene: 6. The CDR3 sequence is CSAQNRGDEQFF. The CDR3 bases are TGCAGTGCTCAAAACAGGGGCGATGAGCAGTTCTTC.

CDR3 protein: CASSLEGGSGDTQYF. As DNA, the CDR3 is TGCGCCAGCAGCTTGGAGGGGGGCTCAGGAGATACGCAGTATTTT. V usage is TRBV5-1 and J usage is TRBJ2-3, with D possibly called TRBD1 or TRBD2 (6 bases each). V lost 0 bases and J lost 5, with 13 bases in between. CDR1 and CDR2 from the germline V gene are SGHRS and YFSETQ. The CDR3 length is 15 residues. The full variable domain, in which reference TRBV5-1 and TRBJ2-3 provide the parts outside the CDR3, is KAGVTQTPRYLIKTRGQQVTLSCSPISGHRSVSWYQQTPGQGLQFLFEYFSETQRNKGNFPGRFSGRQFSNSRSEMNVSTLELGDSALYLCASSLEGGSGDTQYFGPGTRLTVL.

The chain carries TRBV13 and TRBJ2-1; tentative D call: TRBD1 (5 bases). The V end was cut by 4 bases, the J end by 0 bases, with 10 bases between. The V gene's germline CDR1 is PRHDT and CDR2 FYEKMQ (reference sequence). This CDR3 contains 15 residues. The CDR3 bases are TGTGCCAGCAGCTCGGACATGAGCTCCTACAATGAGCAGTTCTTC. It translates to CASSSDMSSYNEQFF.